This T cell receptor beta chain was retrieved from a study of T-cell reconstitution after alpha-beta-depleted transplantation in children. TCRbeta library preparation incorporated unique molecular identifiers. TCRdb fed the PCR reads into MiXCR, producing one record per CDR3 protein. Here the sample spans about 540,000 distinct CDR3 sequences, around 18% being singletons. The germline V gene has CDR1 MGHRA and CDR2 YSYEKL. This CDR3 is built from 15 residues. Trimming stripped 0 bases from V and 3 bases from J, with 12 bases between. The sequence came from a human donor who donated a stem cell graft to a child with acute lymphoblastic leukemia. This sequence joins TRBV4-1 and TRBJ2-7, with a possible D match to TRBD1 (5 bases). Specimen: PBMCs from the stem cell graft donor, collected from the stem cell graft. CDR3 coding DNA: TGCGCCAGCAGCCAAGATAGGGCAGGGAACTACGAGCAGTACTTC. Protein: CASSQDRAGNYEQYF.